These T cell receptor beta chains were read from a single sample in a study of blood T cell repertoires in COVID-19. The table came from immunoSEQ multiplex PCR; TCRdb's copy has only in-frame clones and leaves some out. This repertoire shows some 200,000 clones, roughly 83% found once; its top ten account for about 1.3%. The sample comprised PBMCs or T cells enriched from blood (not recorded which). The receptor set was obtained from a woman in her forties with acute COVID-19. CDR3s include the opening cysteine and the closing phenylalanine or tryptophan. The order of the fields is CDR3 length, clone size, D gene, J gene, V gene, CDR3 protein, CDR3 DNA. A D gene is named only where the DNA matches it firmly. Size is omitted from some rows. Given values are once, few, many or a class for expanded clones.

15,once,.,TRBJ1-5,TRBV19,CASSTWTDLNQPQHF,TGTGCCAGTAGTACGTGGACAGACCTTAATCAGCCCCAGCATTTT
11,.,.,TRBJ1-2,TRBV3-1/TRBV3-2,CATSSLYGYTF,TGTGCCACTTCGAGTCTTTATGGCTACACCTTC
15,.,TRBD1,TRBJ1-6,TRBV6-5,CASSPGQGGNSPLHF,TGTGCCAGCAGCCCAGGACAGGGCGGGAATTCACCCCTCCACTTT
15,few,TRBD2,TRBJ2-7,TRBV3-1/TRBV3-2,CASSRRLAGGNEQYF,TGTGCCAGCAGCCGTAGACTAGCGGGAGGGAACGAGCAGTACTTC
12,.,.,TRBJ1-5,TRBV10-1,CASSDTDQPQHF,TGCGCCAGCAGTGATACAGATCAGCCCCAGCATTTT
15,.,TRBD1,TRBJ2-7,TRBV7-2,CASSLVSGGRYEQYF,TGTGCCAGCAGCTTAGTTTCAGGGGGAAGATACGAGCAGTACTTC
15,.,.,TRBJ1-3,TRBV19,CASRAWEGSGNTIYF,TGTGCCAGTAGAGCCTGGGAGGGGAGTGGAAACACCATATATTTT
15,.,.,TRBJ2-2,TRBV18,CASSSTATNTGELFF,TGTGCCAGCTCATCGACAGCGACGAACACCGGGGAGCTGTTTTTT
15,once,.,TRBJ2-3,TRBV9,CASSVAVSSTDTQYF,TGTGCCAGCAGCGTAGCGGTCTCTAGCACAGATACGCAGTATTTT
17,.,TRBD2,TRBJ2-1,TRBV5-1,CASSLGKRGGAYNEQFF,TGCGCCAGCAGCTTGGGGAAGCGGGGGGGCGCCTACAATGAGCAGTTCTTC
16,.,.,TRBJ1-1,TRBV7-8,CASSPKVQAENTEAFF,TGTGCCAGCAGCCCGAAAGTCCAGGCAGAGAACACTGAAGCTTTCTTT
16,.,TRBD2,TRBJ2-3,TRBV7-2,CASTQQASGGTDTQYF,TGTGCCAGCACCCAACAGGCTAGCGGGGGGACAGATACGCAGTATTTT
16,few,TRBD1,TRBJ1-5,TRBV6-2/TRBV6-3,CASSDGGGWGNQPQHF,TGTGCCAGCAGTGACGGAGGGGGCTGGGGCAATCAGCCCCAGCATTTT
16,.,TRBD2,TRBJ2-2,TRBV19,CASSLPAGGPTGELFF,TGTGCCAGTAGTTTGCCAGCGGGGGGACCTACCGGGGAGCTGTTTTTT
15,.,.,TRBJ1-1,TRBV7-9,CASSFAVGADTEAFF,TGTGCCAGCAGCTTTGCAGTAGGGGCCGACACTGAAGCTTTCTTT
15,.,TRBD2,TRBJ2-1,TRBV28,CASRSSGSLHNEQFF,TGTGCCAGCAGGTCTAGCGGGTCCCTCCACAATGAGCAGTTCTTC
17,.,.,TRBJ2-1,TRBV7-6,CASSWVTSTSSYNEQFF,TGTGCCAGCAGTTGGGTGACTAGTACGAGCTCCTACAATGAGCAGTTCTTC
15,.,.,TRBJ2-3,TRBV5-4,CASSLGASGTDTQYF,TGTGCCAGCAGCTTGGGGGCTAGCGGCACAGATACGCAGTATTTT
16,.,TRBD1,TRBJ2-2,TRBV5-8,CASSYRNRGDTGELFF,TGTGCCAGCAGCTACCGCAACAGGGGGGACACCGGGGAGCTGTTTTTT
15,.,.,TRBJ2-1,TRBV7-2,CASSPSAAPYNEQFF,TGTGCCAGCAGCCCGAGCGCGGCCCCCTACAATGAGCAGTTCTTC
12,once,.,TRBJ2-5,TRBV11-2,CATGGLGETQYF,TGTGCCACCGGGGGGCTGGGAGAGACCCAGTACTTC
14,.,.,TRBJ1-2,TRBV30,CAWPPWWGDYGYTF,TGTGCCTGGCCGCCCTGGTGGGGGGACTATGGCTACACCTTC
16,.,.,TRBJ2-7,TRBV5-1,CASSLEALMYGYEQYF,TGCGCCAGCAGCTTGGAGGCTCTGATGTACGGGTACGAGCAGTACTTC
14,.,.,TRBJ1-4,TRBV5-1,CASSLGQPNEKLFF,TGCGCCAGCAGCTTGGGACAGCCTAATGAAAAACTGTTTTTT
15,once,.,TRBJ1-1,TRBV29-1,CSVEGGLGSDTEAFF,TGCAGCGTTGAAGGGGGGCTGGGGTCCGACACTGAAGCTTTCTTT
17,.,.,TRBJ1-6,TRBV3-1/TRBV3-2,CASSQQQESSYNSPLHF,TGTGCCAGCAGCCAACAACAGGAGAGCTCCTATAATTCACCCCTCCACTTT
15,.,TRBD2,TRBJ2-2,TRBV12-5,CASGPGGPGTGELFF,TGTGCTAGTGGCCCGGGGGGGCCGGGCACCGGGGAGCTGTTTTTT
15,.,TRBD2,TRBJ2-2,TRBV6-5,CASSWEGSNTGELFF,TGTGCCAGCAGTTGGGAGGGCTCGAACACCGGGGAGCTGTTTTTT
15,.,TRBD1,TRBJ1-6,TRBV5-6,CASSRQGRVNSPLHF,TGTGCCAGCAGCAGACAGGGGAGGGTTAATTCACCCCTCCACTTT
15,.,TRBD2,TRBJ2-7,TRBV15,CATSSSGINLNEQYF,TGTGCCACCAGCAGTAGCGGGATTAATCTCAACGAGCAGTACTTC
14,.,.,TRBJ2-2,TRBV30,CAWSFSFYTGELFF,TGTGCCTGGAGTTTTTCCTTTTACACCGGGGAGCTGTTTTTT
15,few,TRBD1,TRBJ2-3,TRBV28,CASSLGTGGADTQYF,TGTGCCAGCAGTTTAGGGACAGGGGGTGCAGATACGCAGTATTTT
11,.,TRBD1,TRBJ1-2,TRBV20-1,CSALQGGGYTF,TGCAGTGCTCTACAGGGGGGTGGCTACACCTTC
14,.,.,TRBJ2-7,TRBV28,CASSSRTTGFEQYF,TGTGCCAGCAGTTCTCGAACCACAGGGTTTGAGCAGTACTTC
14,.,.,TRBJ2-5,TRBV7-9,CASSSARAQETQYF,TGTGCCAGCAGCTCAGCGAGGGCCCAAGAGACCCAGTACTTC